What follows are 5 T cell receptor beta chains derived from one specimen sequenced in a study of shared clonotypes between healthy human individuals. Data came from immunoSEQ multiplex PCR; TCRdb stores just in-frame clones and leaves some out. The sample carries millions of clones, 85% to 95% recorded once. Material: naive CD4+ T cells sorted from blood. Specified subset: CD45RA+ positively selected. The source is a man aged 18 to 35 in good health.

J is TRBJ1-4 and V is TRBV2; D uncertain. Trimming shortened V by 6 bases and J by 8 bases, and 4 bases separated the two germline ends. This CDR3 contains 10 residues. CDR1 and CDR2 from the germline V gene are SNHLY and FYNNEI. The CDR3 region has the DNA TGTGCCAGCAGCGAGGAAAAACTGTTTTTT. It yields the protein CASSEEKLFF.

J is TRBJ2-7 and V is TRBV11-2; D may match TRBD1 or TRBD2 (6 bases each). The germline V gene encodes CDR1 SGHAT and CDR2 FQNNGV. V was cut by 0 bases and J by 6 bases, with 15 bases left in between. The CDR3 runs to 15 residues. The CDR3 reads CASSLDWGAPGEQYF. DNA for the CDR3: TGTGCCAGCAGCTTAGATTGGGGGGCTCCGGGCGAGCAGTACTTC.

Here the CDR3 reads CASSVGVGETQYF. DNA for the CDR3: TGTGCCTCCAGCGTGGGGGTAGGAGAGACCCAGTACTTC. V gene TRBV30 combines with J gene TRBJ2-5; D assignment may be TRBD1 or TRBD2 (5 bases each). The germline V gene has CDR1 GTSNPN and CDR2 SVGIG (reference sequence). Trimming stripped 7 bases from V and 4 bases from J, with 16 bases between. The length of the CDR3 is 13 residues.

The chain employs TRBV7-9 and TRBJ2-3; weak D call: TRBD2 (5 bases). The CDR3 consists of 13 residues. V was pared by 6 bases and J by 7 bases, with 14 bases between. The germline CDR1 and CDR2 sequences are SEHNR and FQNEAQ (reference sequence). The CDR3 sequence: CASSSGNPNTQYF. In DNA form, the CDR3 reads TGTGCCAGCAGTTCGGGAAACCCTAATACGCAGTATTTT.

CDR3 coding DNA: TGCGCCAGCAGCCAGGGGACCGGAATCCACGAGCAGTACTTC. The encoded protein is CASSQGTGIHEQYF. V is TRBV10-1 and J is TRBJ2-7; possibly TRBD1 for D (6 bases). Trimming stripped 6 bases from V and 5 bases from J, with 17 bases between. CDR1 is WNHNN, CDR2 SYGVQD, per germline (reference sequence). This CDR3 contains 14 residues.